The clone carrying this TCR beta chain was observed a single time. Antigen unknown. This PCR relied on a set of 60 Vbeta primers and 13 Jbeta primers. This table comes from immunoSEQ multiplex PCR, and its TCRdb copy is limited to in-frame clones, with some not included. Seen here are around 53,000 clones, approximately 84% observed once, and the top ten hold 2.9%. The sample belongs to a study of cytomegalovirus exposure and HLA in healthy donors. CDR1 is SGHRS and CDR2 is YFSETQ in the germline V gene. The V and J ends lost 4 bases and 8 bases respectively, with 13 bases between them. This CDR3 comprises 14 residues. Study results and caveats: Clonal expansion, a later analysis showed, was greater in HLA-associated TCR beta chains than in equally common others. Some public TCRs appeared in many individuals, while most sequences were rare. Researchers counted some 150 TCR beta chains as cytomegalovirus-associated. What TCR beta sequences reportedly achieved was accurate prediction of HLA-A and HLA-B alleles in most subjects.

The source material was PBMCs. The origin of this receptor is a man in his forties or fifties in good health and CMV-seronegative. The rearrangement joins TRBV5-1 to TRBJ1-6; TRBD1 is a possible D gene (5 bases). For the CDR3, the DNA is TGCGCCAGCAGCAATTCAGGGTACGATTCACCCCTCCACTTT. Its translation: CASSNSGYDSPLHF.